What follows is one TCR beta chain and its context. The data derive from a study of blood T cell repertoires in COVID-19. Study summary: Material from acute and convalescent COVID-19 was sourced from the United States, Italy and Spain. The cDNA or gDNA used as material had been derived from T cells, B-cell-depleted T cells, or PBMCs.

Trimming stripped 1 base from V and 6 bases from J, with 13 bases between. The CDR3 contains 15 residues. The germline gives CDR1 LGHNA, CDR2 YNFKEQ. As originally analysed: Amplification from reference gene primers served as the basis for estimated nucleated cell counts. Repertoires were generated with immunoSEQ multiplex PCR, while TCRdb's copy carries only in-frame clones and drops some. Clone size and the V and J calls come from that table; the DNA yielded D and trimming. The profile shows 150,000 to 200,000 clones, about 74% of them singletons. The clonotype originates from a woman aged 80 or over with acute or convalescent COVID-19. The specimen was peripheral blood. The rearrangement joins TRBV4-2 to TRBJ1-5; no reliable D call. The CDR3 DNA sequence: TGTGCCAGCAGCCAAGTGACGGGAGGAGTTCAGCCCCAGCATTTT. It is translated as CASSQVTGGVQPQHF.